Presented here are 6 T cell receptor beta chains from one specimen sequenced in a study of response to subunit inactivated influenza vaccine. TCRdb used MiXCR to reprocess the RT-PCR reads, holding one entry per CDR3 protein. Here the sample spans some 850,000 distinct CDR3 sequences, about 18% being singletons. Sequenced material: PBMCs from blood, taken 4 to 6 days after vaccination. These receptors came from a man aged 45 to 65 who received an inactivated influenza vaccine.

The sample holds many counts of this clonotype. V usage is TRBV6-5 and J usage is TRBJ1-6; possible D gene TRBD1, 5 bases. The V gene's germline CDR1 is MNHEY and CDR2 SVGAGI. The CDR3 is 18 amino acids. V was trimmed by 2 bases and J by 5 bases, leaving 19 bases between them. CDR3 in amino acids: CASSYGTGQALNNSPLHF. CDR3 sequence (DNA): TGTGCCAGCAGTTACGGGACTGGGCAGGCCCTAAATAATTCACCCCTCCACTTT.

This chain links TRBV5-1 with TRBJ2-3, with TRBD1 matching over 8 bases. The CDR3 sequence is 15 residues long. Germline V gives CDR1 SGHRS, CDR2 YFSETQ. Trimming took 5 bases from V and 2 from J; bases not matched to a gene: 7. CDR3 loop: CASRGQVVSTDTQYF. DNA of the CDR3: TGCGCCAGCAGGGGACAGGTAGTCTCCACAGATACGCAGTATTTT.

This CDR3 reads CASSRRTSRTQETQYF. CDR3 DNA sequence: TGTGCCAGCAGCCGAAGGACTAGCCGCACTCAAGAGACCCAGTACTTC. The chain employs TRBV7-2 and TRBJ2-5, with 8 positions matching TRBD2. The CDR3 covers 16 residues. V gave up 5 bases and J gave up 2 bases; unmatched junction bases: 10. Germline V gives CDR1 SGHTA, CDR2 FQGNSA.

There are a few counts of this clonotype. The chain is built from TRBV7-9 and TRBJ2-1, with 7 bases identical to TRBD2. This CDR3 comprises 14 residues. V dropped 5 bases and J dropped 5; count of bases not matched to a gene: 6. Germline-derived CDR1 and CDR2 are SEHNR and FQNEAQ (reference sequence). CDR3 in amino acids: CASSIGTTNNEQFF. The DNA for the CDR3 is TGTGCCAGCAGCATCGGGACTACAAACAATGAGCAGTTCTTC.

The chain is built from TRBV30 and TRBJ2-5; TRBD2 might be the D (6 bases). This CDR3 is built from 12 residues. V was shortened by 1 base and J by 7 bases, with 10 bases between the two germline ends. Germline V gene data show CDR1 as GTSNPN and CDR2 as SVGIG (reference sequence). As DNA, the CDR3 is TGTGCCTGGAGTGCGGGGGATGGGACCCAGTACTTC. Translated, it gives CAWSAGDGTQYF.

V usage is TRBV5-1 and J usage is TRBJ2-7; the D gene could be TRBD1 or TRBD2 (5 bases each). The CDR3 is made up of 17 amino acids. Trimming took 2 bases from V and 0 from J, leaving 18 bases between them. Germline assignment: CDR1 SGHRS and CDR2 YFSETQ. The CDR3 here is CASSFYRPGQGSYEQYF. CDR3 bases: TGCGCCAGCAGCTTTTATCGGCCGGGGCAGGGCTCCTACGAGCAGTACTTC.